The rows below give T cell receptor beta chains drawn from one sample of a study of blood T cell repertoires in COVID-19. Sequencing was performed with immunoSEQ multiplex PCR; in TCRdb, only in-frame clones are kept and a portion is missing. The sample shows approximately 410,000 clones, roughly 88% of them seen only once. Sequenced sample: peripheral blood. The receptors stem from a woman aged 25 to 45 with active or convalescent COVID-19. The CDR3 runs from the conserved cysteine through the conserved F or W. A D gene is named only where the DNA matches it firmly. Expanded clones get a size class; other rows say once, few or many, or leave the size out.

NA	TRBV5-4	NA	TRBJ2-5	CASSSRLDIQETQYF	TGTGCCAGCAGCTCCCGACTGGACATCCAAGAGACCCAGTACTTC
TRBD1	TRBV11-2	NA	TRBJ1-2	CASSSAGDRPSFYGYTF	TGTGCCAGCAGCTCCGCTGGGGACAGACCTTCCTTCTATGGCTACACCTTC
NA	TRBV11-3	NA	TRBJ2-1	CASSLGLLYNEQFF	TGTGCCAGCAGCTTAGGACTTCTCTACAATGAGCAGTTCTTC
NA	TRBV30	NA	TRBJ1-1	CAWSPGGAKNAEAFF	TGTGCCTGGAGTCCCGGGGGGGCCAAGAATGCTGAAGCTTTCTTT
NA	TRBV10-3	NA	TRBJ1-5	CATAPGGTQPQHF	TGTGCCACCGCGCCCGGGGGGACTCAGCCCCAGCATTTT
NA	TRBV6-5	many	TRBJ2-6	CASGVGGGANVLTF	TGTGCCAGCGGAGTAGGTGGGGGGGCCAACGTCCTGACTTTC
NA	TRBV12-5	NA	TRBJ1-5	CASGLGLSQPQHF	TGTGCTAGTGGACTCGGGTTAAGTCAGCCCCAGCATTTT
NA	TRBV7-9	NA	TRBJ1-2	CASSSSLTVYGYTF	TGTGCCAGCAGCTCCTCACTGACAGTCTATGGCTACACCTTC
NA	TRBV12-3/TRBV12-4	NA	TRBJ1-5	CASSFSRGQPQHF	TGTGCCAGCAGTTTTTCCAGGGGCCAGCCCCAGCATTTT
NA	TRBV10-3	NA	TRBJ1-1	CAIKVGSGGTEAFF	TGTGCCATCAAAGTAGGGTCCGGGGGAACTGAAGCTTTCTTT
NA	TRBV28	few	TRBJ2-7	CASRPSRQVITYEQYF	TGTGCCAGCAGGCCCTCCCGGCAGGTGATAACCTACGAGCAGTACTTC
NA	TRBV4-2	NA	TRBJ1-5	CASSQVRGGHNQPQHF	TGTGCCAGCAGCCAAGTGCGCGGAGGCCACAATCAGCCCCAGCATTTT
NA	TRBV3-1/TRBV3-2	NA	TRBJ2-7	CASRLTTSYEQYF	TGTGCCAGCAGATTGACAACCTCCTACGAGCAGTACTTC
TRBD2	TRBV9	NA	TRBJ2-3	CASSTGTSLTDTQYF	TGTGCCAGCAGCACCGGGACTAGCCTAACAGATACGCAGTATTTT
NA	TRBV4-1	few	TRBJ1-2	CASRNEQGANYGYTF	TGCGCCAGCAGGAATGAACAGGGAGCTAACTATGGCTACACCTTC
NA	TRBV6-5	NA	TRBJ2-7	CASSTGGTDHEQYF	TGTGCCAGCAGTACAGGCGGGACGGATCACGAGCAGTACTTC
NA	TRBV7-8	NA	TRBJ1-1	CASSLVEVSNTEAFF	TGTGCCAGCAGCTTAGTAGAGGTCTCGAACACTGAAGCTTTCTTT
TRBD1	TRBV12-3/TRBV12-4	NA	TRBJ2-7	CASSYDRGPQYF	TGTGCCAGCAGTTATGACAGGGGTCCGCAGTACTTC
NA	TRBV19	NA	TRBJ1-6	CASSRKGQGYNSPLHF	TGTGCCAGTAGCCGAAAAGGGCAGGGGTATAATTCACCCCTCCACTTT
TRBD2	TRBV19	few	TRBJ2-1	CASSTPGLAGRSSYNEQFF	TGTGCCAGTAGTACCCCGGGACTAGCGGGGAGAAGCTCCTACAATGAGCAGTTCTTC
NA	TRBV3-1/TRBV3-2	NA	TRBJ1-4	CASSQEWGPTGNRNEKLFF	TGTGCCAGCAGCCAAGAATGGGGCCCCACAGGGAACCGTAATGAAAAACTGTTTTTT
NA	TRBV2	few	TRBJ2-2	CASSELTGPTGELFF	TGTGCCAGCAGTGAATTAACAGGGCCCACCGGGGAGCTGTTTTTT
NA	TRBV3-1/TRBV3-2	NA	TRBJ1-2	CASSPVFDYGYTF	TGTGCCAGCAGCCCCGTATTCGACTATGGCTACACCTTC
TRBD1	TRBV4-2	NA	TRBJ1-2	CASSETGDNYGYTF	TGTGCCAGCAGCGAAACAGGGGATAACTATGGCTACACCTTC
TRBD2	TRBV6-4	NA	TRBJ2-3	CASSDSLGGSTDTQYF	TGTGCCAGCAGTGACTCCCTGGGGGGGAGCACAGATACGCAGTATTTT
NA	TRBV2	NA	TRBJ2-6	CASSVSSGANVLTF	TGTGCCAGCAGTGTATCCTCTGGGGCCAACGTCCTGACTTTC
NA	TRBV5-4	NA	TRBJ2-7	CASSLAPADYEQYF	TGTGCCAGCAGCTTGGCCCCAGCGGACTACGAGCAGTACTTC
NA	TRBV25-1	few	TRBJ1-2	CASSESVRAYGYTF	TGTGCCAGCAGTGAATCTGTCAGGGCCTATGGCTACACCTTC